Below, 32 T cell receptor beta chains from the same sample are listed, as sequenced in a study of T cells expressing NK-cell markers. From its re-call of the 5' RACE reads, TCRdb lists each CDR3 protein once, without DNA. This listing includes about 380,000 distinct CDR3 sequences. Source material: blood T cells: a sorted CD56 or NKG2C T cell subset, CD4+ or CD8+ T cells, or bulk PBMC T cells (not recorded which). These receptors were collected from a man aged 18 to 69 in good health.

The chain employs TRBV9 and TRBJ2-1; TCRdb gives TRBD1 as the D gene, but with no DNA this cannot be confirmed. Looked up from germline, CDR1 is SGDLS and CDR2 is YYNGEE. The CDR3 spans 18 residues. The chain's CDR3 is CASSEAQGAVYPYNEQFF.

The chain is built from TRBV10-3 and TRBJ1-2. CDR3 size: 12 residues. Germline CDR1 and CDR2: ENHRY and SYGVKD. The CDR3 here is CAISGRHYGYTF.

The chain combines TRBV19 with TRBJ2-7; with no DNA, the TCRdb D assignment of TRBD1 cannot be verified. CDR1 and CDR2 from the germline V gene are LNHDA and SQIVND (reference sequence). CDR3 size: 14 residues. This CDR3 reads CASSMGAQGYEQYF.

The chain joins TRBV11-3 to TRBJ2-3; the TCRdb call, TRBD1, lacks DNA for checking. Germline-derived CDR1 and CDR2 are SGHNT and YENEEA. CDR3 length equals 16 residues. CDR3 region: CASSVGRGTGTDTQYF.

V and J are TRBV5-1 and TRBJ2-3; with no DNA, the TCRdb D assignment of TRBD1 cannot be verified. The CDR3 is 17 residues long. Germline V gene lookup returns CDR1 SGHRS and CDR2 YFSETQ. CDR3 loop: CASSFGAGRLSTDTQYF.

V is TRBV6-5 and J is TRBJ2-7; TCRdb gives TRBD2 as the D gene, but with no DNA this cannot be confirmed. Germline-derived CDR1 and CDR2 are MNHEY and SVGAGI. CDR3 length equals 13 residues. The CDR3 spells CASSSKLLSRPYF.

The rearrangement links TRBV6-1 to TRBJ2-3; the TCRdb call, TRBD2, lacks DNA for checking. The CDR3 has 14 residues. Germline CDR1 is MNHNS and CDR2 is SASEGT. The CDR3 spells CASKEREITDTQYF.

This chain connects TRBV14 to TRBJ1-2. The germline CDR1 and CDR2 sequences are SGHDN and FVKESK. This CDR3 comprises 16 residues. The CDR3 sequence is CASSQGFLATNYGYTF.

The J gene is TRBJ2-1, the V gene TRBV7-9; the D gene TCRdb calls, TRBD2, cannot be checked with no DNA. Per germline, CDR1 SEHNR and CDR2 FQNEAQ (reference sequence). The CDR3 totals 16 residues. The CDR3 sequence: CASSATSGGAYNEQFF.

Here the CDR3 reads CATHAGTGGPDTQYF. This chain connects TRBV5-1 to TRBJ2-3; TCRdb lists TRBD1, though no DNA is available to test this call. The CDR3 totals 15 residues. Germline CDR1 reads SGHRS; CDR2 reads YFSETQ. Using reference TRBV5-1 and TRBJ2-3 for the parts outside the CDR3, the full variable domain is KAGVTQTPRYLIKTRGQQVTLSCSPISGHRSVSWYQQTPGQGLQFLFEYFSETQRNKGNFPGRFSGRQFSNSRSEMNVSTLELGDSALYLCATHAGTGGPDTQYFGPGTRLTVL.

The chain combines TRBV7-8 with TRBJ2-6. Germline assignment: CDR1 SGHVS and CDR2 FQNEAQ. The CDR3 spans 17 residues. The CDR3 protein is CASSLEAASSGANVLTF.

The CDR3 region is CASSPRGFSLYSNQPQHF. This chain joins TRBV13 and TRBJ1-5. This CDR3 comprises 18 residues. The germline gives CDR1 PRHDT, CDR2 FYEKMQ (reference sequence).

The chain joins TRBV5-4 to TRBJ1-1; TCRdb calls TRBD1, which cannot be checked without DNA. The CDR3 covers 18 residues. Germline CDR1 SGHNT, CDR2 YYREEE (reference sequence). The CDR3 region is CASSRGQGRRQGDTEAFF.

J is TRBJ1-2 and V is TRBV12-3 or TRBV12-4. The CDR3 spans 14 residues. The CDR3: CASKRARANYGYTF.

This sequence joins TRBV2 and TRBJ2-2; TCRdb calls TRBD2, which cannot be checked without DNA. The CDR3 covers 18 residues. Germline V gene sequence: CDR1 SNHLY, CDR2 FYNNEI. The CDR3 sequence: CASSEAVSQRGVTGELFF. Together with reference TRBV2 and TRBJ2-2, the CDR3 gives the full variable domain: EPEVTQTPSHQVTQMGQEVILRCVPISNHLYFYWYRQILGQKVEFLVSFYNNEISEKSEIFDDQFSVERPDGSNFTLKIRSTKLEDSAMYFCASSEAVSQRGVTGELFFGEGSRLTVL.

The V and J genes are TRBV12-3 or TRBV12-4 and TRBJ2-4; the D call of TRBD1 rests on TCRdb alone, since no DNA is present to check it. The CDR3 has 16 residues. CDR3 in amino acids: CASSPPGAITVNIQYF.

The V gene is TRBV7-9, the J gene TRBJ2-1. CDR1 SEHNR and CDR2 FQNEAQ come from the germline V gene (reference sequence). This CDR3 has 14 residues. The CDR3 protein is CASSLALDITEQFF.

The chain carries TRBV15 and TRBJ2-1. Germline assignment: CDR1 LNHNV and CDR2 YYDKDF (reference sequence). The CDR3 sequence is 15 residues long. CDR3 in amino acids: CATSRDYASGNEQFF.

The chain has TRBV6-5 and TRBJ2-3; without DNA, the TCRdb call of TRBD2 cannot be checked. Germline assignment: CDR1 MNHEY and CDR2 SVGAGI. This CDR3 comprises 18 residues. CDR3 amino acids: CASSYSTSGLYSTDTQYF.

CDR3 residues: CASSHPQSRLAKNIQYF. The V gene is TRBV4-2, the J gene TRBJ2-4; with no DNA, the TCRdb D assignment of TRBD2 cannot be verified. CDR3 length equals 17 residues. Per the germline V gene, CDR1 is LGHNA and CDR2 is YNFKEQ.

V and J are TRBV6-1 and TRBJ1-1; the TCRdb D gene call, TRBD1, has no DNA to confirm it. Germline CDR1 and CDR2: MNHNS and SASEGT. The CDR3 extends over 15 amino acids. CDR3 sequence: CASSWITGANTEAFF.

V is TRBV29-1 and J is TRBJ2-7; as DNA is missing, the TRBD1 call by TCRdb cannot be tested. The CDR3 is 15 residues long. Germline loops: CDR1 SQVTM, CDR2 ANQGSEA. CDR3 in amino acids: CSVERGDRARKVQYF.

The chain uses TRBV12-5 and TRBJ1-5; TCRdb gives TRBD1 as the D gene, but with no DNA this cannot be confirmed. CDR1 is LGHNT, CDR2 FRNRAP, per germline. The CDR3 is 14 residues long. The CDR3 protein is CASGFDGGFQPQHF.

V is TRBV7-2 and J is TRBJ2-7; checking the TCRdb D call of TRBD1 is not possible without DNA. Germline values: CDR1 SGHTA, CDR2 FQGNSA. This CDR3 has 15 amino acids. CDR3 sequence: CASSFAVRGHREQYF.

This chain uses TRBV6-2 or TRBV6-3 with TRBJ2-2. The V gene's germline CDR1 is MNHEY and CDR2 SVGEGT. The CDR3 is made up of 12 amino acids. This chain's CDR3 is CASSYSRGELFF.

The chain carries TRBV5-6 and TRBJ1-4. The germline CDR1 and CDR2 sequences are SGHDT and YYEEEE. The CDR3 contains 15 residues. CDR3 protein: CASSLVSGWNEKLFF.

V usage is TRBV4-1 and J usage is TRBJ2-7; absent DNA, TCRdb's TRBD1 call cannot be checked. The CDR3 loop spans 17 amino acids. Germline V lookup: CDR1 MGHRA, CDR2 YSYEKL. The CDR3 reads CASSQPGQGSGLYEQYF.

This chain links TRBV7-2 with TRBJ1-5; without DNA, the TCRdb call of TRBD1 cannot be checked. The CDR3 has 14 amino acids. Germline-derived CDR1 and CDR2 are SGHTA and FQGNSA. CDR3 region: CASSARVSNQPQHF.

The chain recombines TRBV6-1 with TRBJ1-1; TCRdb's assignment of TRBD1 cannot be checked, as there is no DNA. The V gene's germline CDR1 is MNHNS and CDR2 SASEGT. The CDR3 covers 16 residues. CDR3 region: CASSLGGVSLVTEAFF.

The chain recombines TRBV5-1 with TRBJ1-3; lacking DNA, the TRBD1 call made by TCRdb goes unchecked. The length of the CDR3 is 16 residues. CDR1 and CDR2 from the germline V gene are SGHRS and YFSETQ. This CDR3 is CASRERTGTSGNTIYF.

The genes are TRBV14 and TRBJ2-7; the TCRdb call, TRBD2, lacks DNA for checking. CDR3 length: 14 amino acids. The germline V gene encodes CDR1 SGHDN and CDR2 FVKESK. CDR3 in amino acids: CASSKSPLAYEQYF. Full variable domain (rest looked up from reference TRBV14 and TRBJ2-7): EAGVTQFPSHSVIEKGQTVTLRCDPISGHDNLYWYRRVMGKEIKFLLHFVKESKQDESGMPNNRFLAERTGGTYSTLKVQPAELEDSGVYFCASSKSPLAYEQYFGPGTRLTVT.

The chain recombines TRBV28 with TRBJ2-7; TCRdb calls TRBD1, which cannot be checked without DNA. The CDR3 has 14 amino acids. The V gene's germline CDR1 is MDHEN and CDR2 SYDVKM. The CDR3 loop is CASSTGTGIGEQYF.